Shown below are 20 T cell receptor beta chains from a single sample sequenced in a study of Graves' ophthalmopathy and Graves' hyperthyroidism (dated by TCRdb to the late 2010s). For sequencing, an Illumina HiSeq 2000 was employed. For repertoire sequencing, TCR beta CDR3 regions were amplified from RNA transcripts. HTBI primers and the Qiagen OneStep RT-PCR kit were used in a first-round RT-PCR, which was followed by a second-round multiplex PCR, size selection and purification. The public sequencing data were trimmed at Q25 with fastp and processed into clonotypes with MiXCR by TCRdb, which kept only in-frame beta chains. Each entry merges the rows of one CDR3 protein and shows their most common DNA and genes. The sample table records 350,000 to 400,000 distinct CDR3 sequences; roughly 15% of these occur just once. The ten largest clones add up to 5.5% to 7% of the sample. Specimen: peripheral blood. All receptors derive from a woman aged 18-30 years with stable Graves' hyperthyroidism. Donor details come from another sample of the same person, matched by shared clones.

This clonotype appeared many times. The chain uses TRBV19 and TRBJ2-7, with 11 nucleotides matching TRBD2. This CDR3 is 15 amino acids long. Germline-derived CDR1 and CDR2 are LNHDA and SQIVND (reference sequence). After removal of 3 bases from V and 2 bases from J, the junction contained 3 bases not matched to a gene. DNA for the CDR3: TGTGCCAGTAGTATTACTAGCGGGGGTACCTACGAGCAGTACTTC. It codes for CASSITSGGTYEQYF. Complete variable domain (other parts from reference TRBV19 and TRBJ2-7): DGGITQSPKYLFRKEGQNVTLSCEQNLNHDAMYWYRQDPGQGLRLIYYSQIVNDFQKGDIAEGYSVSREKKESFPLTVTSAQKNPTAFYLCASSITSGGTYEQYFGPGTRLTVT.

This sequence joins TRBV13 and TRBJ1-6, with D possibly being TRBD1 (6 bases). The CDR3 has 16 amino acids. CDR1 is PRHDT and CDR2 is FYEKMQ in the germline V gene (reference sequence). Between the trimmed V and J ends, which lost 3 bases and 7 bases, there was a span of 16 bases. This chain's CDR3 is CASSFQQGPRNSPLHF. The CDR3 coding sequence is TGTGCCAGCAGCTTCCAACAGGGCCCCCGGAATTCACCCCTCCACTTT.

This clonotype was found many times. The chain carries TRBV6-1 and TRBJ1-2; D is possibly TRBD1 (5 bases). This CDR3 spans 14 amino acids. Germline V lookup: CDR1 MNHNS, CDR2 SASEGT. V was pared by 1 base and J by 7 bases, with 13 bases between. The CDR3 reads CASSEVWGDGGYTF. For the CDR3, the DNA is TGTGCCAGCAGTGAAGTTTGGGGGGATGGTGGCTACACCTTC.

This clonotype has ten or more counts. The V gene is TRBV12-3 or TRBV12-4, the J gene TRBJ2-4, with D perhaps matching TRBD2 (6 bases). The V gene lost 4 bases and the J gene lost 0 bases, with 22 bases spanning the gap. This CDR3 has 19 residues. CDR3 protein: CASSSVGGFRSRAKNIQYF. The DNA of the CDR3 is TGTGCCAGCAGTTCGGTGGGGGGTTTCCGATCTAGAGCCAAAAACATTCAGTACTTC.

This clonotype appeared many times. The V call is TRBV6-5, the J call TRBJ1-5; D is undetermined. This CDR3 has 16 residues. The germline V gene encodes CDR1 MNHEY and CDR2 SVGAGI. V lost 0 bases and J lost 3, with 12 bases in between. The CDR3 region is CASSYSISGDNQPQHF. For the CDR3, the DNA is TGTGCCAGCAGTTACTCGATCTCGGGAGACAATCAGCCCCAGCATTTT.

This clonotype was recorded at least ten times. The chain is built from TRBV4-1 and TRBJ1-2; TRBD1 matches at 10 bases. After removal of 1 base from V and 4 bases from J, the junction contained 9 bases not matched to a gene. Germline CDR1 is MGHRA and CDR2 is YSYEKL. The CDR3 has 17 residues. The CDR3 DNA follows: TGCGCCAGCAGCCAAGGGACAGGGGGTTTATCGGGCTATGGCTACACCTTC. Its translation is CASSQGTGGLSGYGYTF.

The CDR3 sequence is CASSPHGGTPISGANVLTF. The CDR3 nucleotides read TGTGCCAGCAGTCCCCACGGGGGGACCCCCATTTCTGGGGCCAACGTCCTGACTTTC. The chain recombines TRBV6-2 or TRBV6-3 with TRBJ2-6; the match to TRBD2 covers 7 bases. This CDR3 spans 19 amino acids. Germline values: CDR1 MNHEY, CDR2 SVGEGT. Germline trimming cut 5 bases from V and 1 base from J; bases unmatched to any gene: 14.

This clonotype was observed a few times. This chain links TRBV20-1 with TRBJ1-1, with 7 bases identical to TRBD1. J was trimmed by 0 bases and V by 0 bases; bases with no gene match: 10. The CDR3 contains 17 residues. The V gene's germline CDR1 is DFQATT and CDR2 SNEGSKA (reference sequence). CDR3 in amino acids: CSARDQLDRSLNTEAFF. The CDR3, as DNA: TGCAGTGCTAGAGATCAGTTGGACAGGAGTTTGAACACTGAAGCTTTCTTT.

Concerning this clonotype itself: One end of the junction varies from germline; a read error may be responsible. CDR3 sequence reads: CASSQEEGSANQPQHF. The CDR3 nucleotides are TGTGCCAGCAGCCAAGAAGAAGGGTCGGCCAATCAGCCTCAGCATTTT. The chain couples TRBV4-2 to TRBJ1-5; D is uncertain. The germline V gene encodes CDR1 LGHNA and CDR2 YNFKEQ. The CDR3 contains 16 residues.

The chain combines TRBV3-1 with TRBJ1-6; the D gene is possibly TRBD1 (6 bases). In germline, CDR1 is LGHDT, CDR2 YNNKEL (reference sequence). V was pared by 4 bases and J by 8 bases, with 18 bases between. The CDR3 contains 16 residues. The chain's CDR3 is CASSRMTGARDSPLHF. Here the CDR3 DNA reads TGTGCCAGCAGCCGTATGACAGGCGCCCGGGATTCACCCCTCCACTTT.

This clonotype was seen at least ten times. The CDR3 here is CASSPTGTRGTEAFF. The CDR3 DNA sequence: TGTGCCAGCAGCCCAACAGGGACTCGGGGCACTGAAGCTTTCTTT. The V gene is TRBV7-2, the J gene TRBJ1-1; D possibly corresponds to TRBD1 (6 bases). The CDR3 length is 15 residues. Germline V gene data show CDR1 as SGHTA and CDR2 as FQGNSA. Trimming pared 5 bases from V and 4 bases from J, leaving 17 bases between.

V is TRBV10-3 and J is TRBJ1-1, with a weak D call TRBD1 (6 bases). This CDR3 spans 15 amino acids. Germline assignment: CDR1 ENHRY and CDR2 SYGVKD. Deletions cut 1 base from V and 3 bases from J, with 12 bases between. CDR3 in DNA: TGTGCCATCAGTGAGTTAGGGGGGGAGGACACTGAAGCTTTCTTT. Its translation is CAISELGGEDTEAFF.

This clonotype appeared many times. The chain uses TRBV6-1 and TRBJ2-2, with unresolved D. Germline V gene sequence: CDR1 MNHNS, CDR2 SASEGT. V was cut by 7 bases and J by 5 bases, with 8 bases left in between. The CDR3 loop spans 12 amino acids. CDR3 DNA: TGTGCCAGCAACCATGGGACCGGGGAGCTGTTTTTT. Translation: CASNHGTGELFF.

This chain uses TRBV3-1 with TRBJ2-7, with 10 bases aligning to TRBD2. Unmatched junction bases numbered 7, after V lost 1 base and J lost 4 bases. CDR3 size: 16 residues. Germline CDR1 is LGHDT and CDR2 is YNNKEL (reference sequence). The CDR3 bases are TGTGCCAGCAGCCAAGTGAAGCTAGCGGGGGTGTACGAGCAGTACTTC. It is translated as CASSQVKLAGVYEQYF.

This clonotype was observed at least ten times. J is TRBJ2-7 and V is TRBV11-2; 9 bases align to TRBD1. The CDR3 has 16 amino acids. With 1 base clipped from V and 3 bases from J, the junction kept 7 bases outside the gene matches. Germline CDR1 and CDR2: SGHAT and FQNNGV. CDR3 residues: CASSLGDRVVVYEQYF. Here the CDR3 DNA reads TGTGCCAGCAGCTTAGGGGACAGGGTAGTGGTCTACGAGCAGTACTTC.

J is TRBJ1-3 and V is TRBV28; maybe TRBD1 (5 bases). CDR1 is MDHEN and CDR2 is SYDVKM in the germline V gene. Deletions cut 8 bases from V and 2 bases from J, with 10 bases between. CDR3 length equals 13 residues. The CDR3 bases are TGTGCCAGCTGGGGGGGGGCTGGAAACACCATATATTTT. Its protein product is CASWGGAGNTIYF. The complete variable domain, with remaining parts taken from reference TRBV28 and TRBJ1-3, reads DVKVTQSSRYLVKRTGEKVFLECVQDMDHENMFWYRQDPGLGLRLIYFSYDVKMKEKGDIPEGYSVSREKKERFSLILESASTNQTSMYLCASWGGAGNTIYFGEGSWLTVV.

This clonotype has a count of ten or more. The DNA for the CDR3 is TGTGCCAGCAGTCACACCCCTCCCCCACAAGAGACCCAGTACTTC. Its protein is CASSHTPPPQETQYF. The rearrangement links TRBV12-3 or TRBV12-4 to TRBJ2-5; D is ambiguous. Trimming removed 5 bases from V and 2 bases from J, with 15 bases in between. The CDR3 is made up of 15 amino acids.

Many counts were recorded for this clonotype. This chain connects TRBV6-2 or TRBV6-3 to TRBJ2-5; 7 positions agree with TRBD1. The junction had 2 bases not matched to a gene; V was cut back by 5 bases and J by 5 bases. Germline loops: CDR1 MNHEY, CDR2 SVGEGT. The CDR3 length is 12 residues. The CDR3 spells CASSDRVETQYF. CDR3 nucleotides: TGTGCCAGCAGTGACAGGGTGGAGACCCAGTACTTC.

This clonotype appeared many times. The V call is TRBV10-2, the J call TRBJ2-5; 8 nucleotides agree with TRBD1. Germline V CDR1 and CDR2: WSHSY, SAAADI. The CDR3 consists of 13 residues. The V segment lost 7 bases and the J segment 2 bases; nucleotides outside the gene matches: 3. CDR3 loop: CASNYRGQETQYF. CDR3 nucleotide sequence: TGCGCCAGCAACTACAGGGGGCAAGAGACCCAGTACTTC.

This clonotype was observed once. The rearrangement joins TRBV7-2 to TRBJ2-2, with D perhaps matching TRBD1 or TRBD2 (6 bases each). Trimming took 0 bases from V and 0 from J, leaving 8 bases between them. CDR1 and CDR2 from the germline V gene are SGHTA and FQGNSA. The CDR3 consists of 16 residues. The CDR3 DNA reads TGTGCCAGCAGCTTAGCGAGGGGGGCGAACACCGGGGAGCTGTTTTTT. Translating gives CASSLARGANTGELFF.